The 9 T cell receptor beta chains below were found in one sample sequenced in a study of regulatory T cells in long-lasting Graves disease (dated by TCRdb to about 2021). This sample's time point label indicates: newly diagnosed GD, antithyroid drugs for less than 3 months. RNA was extracted from PBMCs in TRIzol for both TCR sequencing and RNA sequencing. Receptors were amplified or captured by multiplex PCR. Sequencing relied on an Illumina HiSeq 4000. CDR3 regions were amplified by Arm-PCR with iRepertoire HTBI primers to construct TCR beta libraries. TCRdb applied fastp at Q25 and MiXCR to the public reads, then kept only in-frame beta chains. CDR3 protein sequences are deduplicated, and each keeps its most common genes and DNA. This sample comprises about 240,000 distinct CDR3 sequences, over 20% of them detected only once. Together, the top ten hold about 15% of the sample. Sample: peripheral blood mononuclear cells (PBMCs), taken at new diagnosis, from a patient treated with antithyroid drugs. The receptors shown here come from a female donor with Graves disease.

A few counts support this clonotype. The chain joins TRBV20-1 to TRBJ2-1; TRBD1 matches 10 bases. The CDR3 runs 17 residues. The germline V gene encodes CDR1 DFQATT and CDR2 SNEGSKA (reference sequence). The trim removed 1 base at V and 2 bases at J, leaving 8 bases unmatched. Here the CDR3 DNA reads TGCAGTGCTAGAGGGGACAGGGGCGCCCCCACCTACAATGAGCAGTTCTTC. Translating gives CSARGDRGAPTYNEQFF.

The V call is TRBV15, the J call TRBJ2-1; D is perhaps TRBD2 (6 bases). There are 17 residues in the CDR3. CDR1 LNHNV and CDR2 YYDKDF come from the germline V gene (reference sequence). V lost 0 bases, J lost 3 bases, and 15 bases lay in between. The CDR3 DNA reads TGTGCCACCAGCAGAGATGGAGGGTTTGGGCTCTACAATGAGCAGTTCTTC. Protein product: CATSRDGGFGLYNEQFF.

Ten or more counts support this clonotype. The chain uses TRBV20-1 and TRBJ2-1, with a weak D call TRBD2 (7 bases). CDR1 and CDR2 (germline): DFQATT, SNEGSKA (reference sequence). CDR3 length: 14 residues. V shed 6 bases and J shed 0 bases, with 12 bases lying between them. The CDR3 reads CSAWGGLSYNEQFF. DNA for the CDR3: TGCAGTGCCTGGGGGGGCCTCTCCTACAATGAGCAGTTCTTC.

The chain has TRBV12-3 or TRBV12-4 and TRBJ2-3; tentatively, D is TRBD1 or TRBD2 (7 bases each). The DNA matches TRBJ2-5 better at its end, which makes the J call doubtful. The CDR3 is 15 residues long. The CDR3 is CASIPGGGGGETQYF. The CDR3 DNA sequence: TGTGCCAGCATCCCCGGGGGAGGGGGCGGCGAGACCCAGTACTTC.

There are a few counts of this clonotype. The chain carries TRBV4-2 and TRBJ2-3; no reliable D call. Trimming shortened V by 0 bases and J by 6 bases, and 7 bases separated the two germline ends. This CDR3 has 13 amino acids. Germline lookup yields CDR1 LGHNA and CDR2 YNFKEQ. In DNA, the CDR3 is TGTGCCAGCAGCCAAGAGTCAAGGGATACGCAGTATTTT. Its protein is CASSQESRDTQYF.

This clonotype appeared a single time. This sequence joins TRBV7-9 and TRBJ1-1, with a weak D call TRBD1 (6 bases). The CDR3 runs 12 residues. Per germline, CDR1 SEHNR and CDR2 FQNEAQ (reference sequence). The ends were cut back, 8 bases at V and 5 bases at J, with 12 bases in the middle. The CDR3 region has the DNA TGTGCCAGCGGAGGGGGTAGAACTGAAGCTTTCTTT. Amino acids: CASGGGRTEAFF.

This clonotype was observed many times. The chain is built from TRBV18 and TRBJ2-1; no reliable D call. There are 14 residues in the CDR3. Trimming pared 2 bases from V and 8 bases from J, leaving 13 bases between. Germline V lookup: CDR1 KGHSH, CDR2 LQKENI. The CDR3 spells CASSPTTSGDEQFF. As DNA, the CDR3 is TGTGCCAGCTCACCAACTACTTCTGGCGATGAGCAGTTCTTC.

This clonotype showed up many times. The V and J genes are TRBV20-1 and TRBJ2-5, with TRBD1 as a possible D gene (6 bases). The CDR3 runs to 12 residues. Deletions cut 5 bases from V and 3 bases from J, with 10 bases between. The germline gives CDR1 DFQATT, CDR2 SNEGSKA (reference sequence). The DNA for the CDR3 is TGCAGTGCTCCCAGGGGAAAAGAGACCCAGTACTTC. Translated: CSAPRGKETQYF.

This clonotype was seen at least ten times. V and J are TRBV28 and TRBJ2-1; 13 nucleotides match TRBD2. Per the germline V gene, CDR1 is MDHEN and CDR2 is SYDVKM. The CDR3 extends over 15 amino acids. V shed 8 bases and J 1 base; nucleotides not matched to a gene: 2. This CDR3 is CASGLAGASYNEQFF. The CDR3, as DNA: TGTGCCAGCGGACTAGCGGGAGCTTCCTACAATGAGCAGTTCTTC.